The clone carrying this T cell receptor (beta chain) was counted only a few times. What it binds is unknown. Using immunoSEQ multiplex PCR, the repertoire was profiled, and TCRdb retains in-frame clones only, with some absent. Altogether some 50,000 clones are present, 70% to 75% being singletons, with the ten largest covering over 8%. The data derive from a study of T cell clones after liver transplantation. Across the study: Three of eight recipients were HCV-positive; others had non-autoimmune, non-viral indications. Without induction therapy, subjects received standard immunosuppression until 12-24 months post-transplant. Tolerant meant at least one year fully off immunosuppression without liver enzymes above twice normal.

Study findings and constraints: Compared with third party-reactive sequences, donor-reactive ones declined more, independent of withdrawal success.

This receptor was obtained from a human patient who received a liver transplant. The graft donor may have contributed some T cells. The sample consisted of CD4+ T cells from blood, taken at the 22-month timepoint.

For the CDR3, the DNA is TGTGCCAGCAGTGTAAGAGGACAGACGAGCTCTGGAAACACCATATATTTT. Its translation: CASSVRGQTSSGNTIYF. The chain is built from TRBV2 and TRBJ1-3, with a tentative D call TRBD1 (6 bases). Per the germline V gene, CDR1 is SNHLY and CDR2 is FYNNEI. The length of the CDR3 is 17 residues. V was clipped by 4 bases and J by 0 bases, with 16 bases between them.